These 12 T cell receptor beta chains were sequenced from one sample in a study of human T cells and chemical hapten exposure. Indicated time point: patch test 3, about 24 weeks after DPC sensitization. The treatment: therapeutic diphenylcyclopropenone sensitization with weekly scalp DPC. TCRdb re-called the RACE reads with MiXCR, one entry per CDR3 protein. This sample has 150,000 to 200,000 distinct CDR3 sequences; roughly 25% occur once, and the top ten carry 2% to 2.5%. This specimen was whole blood, taken in connection with sensitization to the hapten diphenylcyclopropenone (DPC). All receptors derive from a young woman with alopecia areata. Some clones in this sample may be carry-over from other donors' samples.

This chain joins TRBV5-1 and TRBJ1-2; D not resolved. CDR1 is SGHRS and CDR2 is YFSETQ in the germline V gene. The CDR3 consists of 11 residues. With 3 bases removed from V and 6 bases from J, the gap between germline ends came to 6 bases. This CDR3 is CASSSADGYTF. Written as DNA, the CDR3 is TGCGCCAGCAGCTCGGCAGATGGCTACACCTTC.

This clonotype was observed a few times. The chain links TRBV13 to TRBJ1-1; D gene uncertain. This CDR3 has 14 amino acids. V was cut by 1 base and J by 9 bases, with 15 bases left in between. CDR1 is PRHDT and CDR2 is FYEKMQ in the germline V gene (reference sequence). As DNA, the CDR3 is TGTGCCAGCAGCTTAGTAGGTAGTACAGCTAAAGCTTTCTTT. It translates to CASSLVGSTAKAFF.

This clonotype was seen more than once but under ten times. This chain joins TRBV11-2 and TRBJ1-1; D might be TRBD1 (5 bases). Germline V CDR1 and CDR2: SGHAT, FQNNGV. The length of the CDR3 is 12 residues. The V end lost 5 bases, the J end lost 8 bases, and 12 bases lay between the germline ends. This chain's CDR3 is CASSQGTAEAFF. CDR3 nucleotide sequence: TGTGCCAGCAGCCAGGGTACGGCAGAAGCTTTCTTT.

The chain recombines TRBV20-1 with TRBJ2-1; 15 bases fit TRBD2. This CDR3 has 14 amino acids. Germline V gene sequence: CDR1 DFQATT, CDR2 SNEGSKA (reference sequence). V shed 6 bases and J 9 bases; nucleotides not matched to a gene: 6. This CDR3 is CSATGLAGGREQFF. CDR3 bases: TGCAGTGCAACGGGACTAGCGGGAGGTCGTGAGCAGTTCTTC.

The chain has TRBV29-1 and TRBJ1-1, with 7 bases aligning to TRBD1. CDR3 size: 13 residues. Per the germline V gene, CDR1 is SQVTM and CDR2 is ANQGSEA. Trimming took 4 bases from V and 2 from J; bases not matched to a gene: 4. CDR3 region: CSVVGGGNTEAFF. DNA of the CDR3: TGCAGCGTTGTTGGAGGGGGCAACACTGAAGCTTTCTTT.

The chain uses TRBV20-1 and TRBJ2-1, with 10 bases fitting TRBD2. Germline assignment: CDR1 DFQATT and CDR2 SNEGSKA (reference sequence). The J segment lost 8 bases and the V segment lost 6 bases, leaving 10 bases of the junction unmatched. The CDR3 runs 14 residues. CDR3 region: CSAPSGGAMYEQFF. DNA for the CDR3: TGCAGTGCACCGAGCGGGGGGGCCATGTATGAGCAGTTCTTC.

This clonotype came up a few times. The CDR3 nucleotides read TGCAGTGCATCTATTAGCGGGAGATTCTACGAGCAGTACTTC. Translation: CSASISGRFYEQYF. The chain joins TRBV20-1 to TRBJ2-7; 9 bases line up with TRBD2. This CDR3 spans 14 amino acids. The germline CDR1 and CDR2 sequences are DFQATT and SNEGSKA (reference sequence). J was trimmed by 3 bases and V by 6 bases; bases with no gene match: 9.

Only a few counts were recorded for this clonotype. In DNA, the CDR3 is TGTGCCAGCGTCGGGACGAAACTCACCGGGGAGCTGTTTTTT. This translates into CASVGTKLTGELFF. This chain uses TRBV2 with TRBJ2-2; D possibly matches TRBD1 or TRBD2 (5 bases each). Trimming pared 8 bases from V and 4 bases from J, leaving 14 bases between. Germline CDR1 and CDR2: SNHLY and FYNNEI. The CDR3 sequence is 14 residues long.

This clonotype occurred a few times. The chain links TRBV4-2 to TRBJ2-5; 12 bases map to TRBD2. Germline V gene data show CDR1 as LGHNA and CDR2 as YNFKEQ. V lost 1 base, J lost 5 bases, and 5 bases stayed unmatched. This CDR3 is built from 16 residues. The CDR3 region is CASSQASGGARETQYF. As DNA, the CDR3 is TGTGCCAGCAGCCAAGCTAGCGGGGGGGCCCGGGAGACCCAGTACTTC.

A single count supports this clonotype. The V call is TRBV20-1, the J call TRBJ2-3; D not certain. With 6 bases removed from V and 4 bases from J, the gap between germline ends came to 17 bases. The CDR3 loop spans 14 amino acids. The germline gives CDR1 DFQATT, CDR2 SNEGSKA (reference sequence). The CDR3 loop is CSAQRPLGADTQYF. CDR3 in DNA: TGCAGTGCCCAGAGGCCCCTCGGCGCAGATACGCAGTATTTT.

This clonotype was found a few times. The V call is TRBV20-1, the J call TRBJ2-1; 9 bases agree with TRBD1. The CDR3 spans 14 residues. V dropped 5 bases and J dropped 5; count of bases not matched to a gene: 7. Germline CDR1 reads DFQATT; CDR2 reads SNEGSKA (reference sequence). This CDR3 is CSAPGRTGDNEQFF. The CDR3 bases are TGCAGTGCTCCGGGCAGGACAGGGGACAATGAGCAGTTCTTC.

The sample holds a few counts of this clonotype. V usage is TRBV6-2 or TRBV6-3 and J usage is TRBJ2-2; maybe TRBD2 (5 bases). Trimming removed 5 bases from V and 2 bases from J, with 15 bases in between. Germline V CDR1 and CDR2: MNHEY, SVGEGT. The CDR3 covers 16 residues. The CDR3: CASSPIRRTNTGELFF. The CDR3 nucleotides read TGTGCCAGCAGTCCTATCCGACGGACTAACACCGGGGAGCTGTTTTTT.